This T cell receptor (beta chain) was profiled in a study of control samples from healthy donors and cancer patients. Generated by immunoSEQ multiplex PCR, the TCRdb table keeps only in-frame clones and is missing some. The sample gives 150,000 or so clones, 90% to 95% of which show up once; approximately 6% is in the top ten. CDR3 length equals 13 residues. Trimming removed 5 bases from V and 5 bases from J; junction bases left unmatched: 5. Germline CDR1 reads SGHRS; CDR2 reads YFSETQ. This TCR derives from a man between 40 and 49 years old in good health. This chain links TRBV5-1 with TRBJ1-2; 8 positions agree with TRBD1. Sequencing was carried out using blood. The CDR3, as DNA: TGCGCCAGCAGAAACGACAGGGGTTATGGCTACACCTTC. Translated, it gives CASRNDRGYGYTF.